This T cell receptor beta chain was sequenced for a study of T cells in Graves' hyperthyroidism and ophthalmopathy. Study-level points and caveats: Blood also held most thyroid clonotypes expanded beyond 0.001.

It was uncontrolled infection, other autoimmune disease, pregnancy or lactation that excluded patients. As to this clonotype: No antigen is known for it.

The V gene's germline CDR1 is SEHNR and CDR2 FQNEAQ (reference sequence). This CDR3 spans 15 amino acids. Trimming removed 5 bases from V and 6 bases from J; junction bases left unmatched: 12. It was RNA transcripts that yielded the amplified TCR beta CDR3 regions. Carried out on the TCR CDR3, a first-round RT-PCR used the HTBI primer set. TCRdb analysed the multiplex PCR reads with MiXCR anew, one entry per CDR3 protein. The table shows some 530,000 distinct CDR3 sequences, with under 25% occurring only once. Source material: blood. This TCR came from a woman between 65 and 79 years old with Graves' ophthalmopathy. J is TRBJ2-7 and V is TRBV7-9; 8 bases are shared with TRBD2. The DNA of the CDR3 is TGTGCCAGCAGCCCCCTCGCGGCCGGGAGGGGCGAGCAGTACTTC. Amino acids: CASSPLAAGRGEQYF.